The clone carrying this TCR beta chain was seen only a few times. A single record per CDR3 protein comes from TCRdb applying MiXCR to the RT-PCR reads. This table holds 65,000 to 80,000 distinct CDR3 sequences, around 27% found once. This record belongs to a study of patients and donors after allogeneic stem cell transplantation. The V segment lost 1 base and the J segment 7 bases; nucleotides outside the gene matches: 3. The CDR3 runs 14 residues. Germline V CDR1 and CDR2: LNHDA, SQIVND (reference sequence). The gene calls are TRBV19 and TRBJ1-5; 8 nucleotides line up with TRBD1. The receptor's source is a human donor who was either an allogeneic HSCT recipient or a stem cell or donor lymphocyte infusion donor (not recorded which). It is not recorded whose cells these are; they may come from a transplant donor. Sequenced: blood, either unsorted or a sorted T cell fraction (not recorded which). CDR3 in DNA: TGTGCCAGTAGTATAGGGACAGGGAAGCAGCCCCAGCATTTT. As protein: CASSIGTGKQPQHF.